A selection of T cell receptor beta chains follows, all from one sample in a study of OX40 agonist ivuxolimab in advanced cancers. Only in-frame clones appear in the TCRdb table, and some are missing; sequencing was by immunoSEQ multiplex PCR. The sample contains about 41,000 clones, more than 70% of which appear only once. The sample in question was CD4+ or CD8+ T cells sorted from blood, obtained in a trial of the OX40 agonist ivuxolimab. Source of these receptors: an adult with an advanced solid tumor such as melanoma, head and neck, liver or kidney cancer. Both conserved end residues are part of each CDR3. The D gene is left open where the match is weak. Size is stated for part of the rows, as once, few or many counts, or as a class when the clone is expanded.

TRBV5-1	.	TRBD2	TRBJ2-1	CASSSQAGSYNEQFF	TGCGCCAGCAGCTCCCAAGCGGGGAGCTACAATGAGCAGTTCTTC
TRBV7-8	.	.	TRBJ1-5	CASSPQEGLNQPQHF	TGTGCCAGCAGCCCCCAGGAGGGACTGAATCAGCCCCAGCATTTT
TRBV2	.	TRBD1	TRBJ1-1	CASSADRVANTEAFF	TGTGCCAGCAGTGCAGACAGGGTGGCGAACACTGAAGCTTTCTTT
TRBV5-4	.	.	TRBJ1-5	CASSLGGPDSNQPQHF	TGTGCCAGCAGCTTAGGGGGGCCGGATAGCAATCAGCCCCAGCATTTT
TRBV9	.	.	TRBJ2-2	CASSVDGGRNTGELFF	TGTGCCAGCAGCGTAGACGGGGGGCGGAACACCGGGGAGCTGTTTTTT
TRBV4-1	.	.	TRBJ1-1	CASSQGGRGLNTEAFF	TGCGCCAGCAGCCAGGGAGGGAGAGGGCTGAACACTGAAGCTTTCTTT
TRBV6-5	once	TRBD1	TRBJ2-7	CASSYWAAGGNYEQYF	TGTGCCAGCAGTTACTGGGCGGCAGGGGGAAACTACGAGCAGTACTTC
TRBV29-1	.	.	TRBJ2-3	CSAAGPRNTDTQYF	TGCAGCGCCGCCGGACCCCGCAACACAGATACGCAGTATTTT
TRBV2	.	.	TRBJ1-6	CASSEGTTSHF	TGTGCCAGCAGTGAGGGGACAACTAGCCACTTT
TRBV6-5	.	.	TRBJ2-5	CASSTHETQYF	TGTGCCAGCAGTACTCACGAGACCCAGTACTTC
TRBV9	.	.	TRBJ2-3	CASSALETDTQYF	TGTGCCAGCAGCGCCCTTGAAACAGATACGCAGTATTTT
TRBV7-9	.	.	TRBJ1-1	CASSPPDQGAFF	TGTGCCAGCAGCCCCCCTGATCAGGGGGCTTTCTTT
TRBV10-3	.	TRBD1	TRBJ1-3	CATEQSTGEDTIYF	TGTGCCACCGAACAATCGACAGGGGAGGACACCATATATTTT
TRBV11-3	.	TRBD2	TRBJ2-7	CASSPGTSGFYEQYF	TGTGCCAGCAGCCCCGGGACTAGCGGATTCTACGAGCAGTACTTC
TRBV7-9	.	.	TRBJ2-7	CASSFEGGYSYEQYF	TGTGCCAGCAGCTTTGAAGGGGGATACTCCTACGAGCAGTACTTC